The clone carrying this T cell receptor beta chain was seen only once. The authors' processing: By means of reference gene primer amplification, nucleated cell counts were estimated. Sequencing used immunoSEQ multiplex PCR; TCRdb keeps in-frame clones, though not all of them. Clonal size and the V and J genes are those of that table, whereas D and trimming came from the DNA. The sample has some 190,000 clones, 75% to 90% seen once. This sample stems from a study of blood T cell repertoires in COVID-19. Study in general: The United States, Italy and Spain provided the acute and convalescent COVID-19 samples. Nucleic acid was either cDNA or gDNA, and it came from T cells, B-cell-depleted T cells, or PBMCs.

The CDR3 sequence is 16 residues long. The V end lost 7 bases, the J end lost 1 base, and 17 bases lay between the germline ends. Germline-derived CDR1 and CDR2 are SGHTA and FQGTGA. Sequencing used peripheral blood. The gene calls are TRBV7-3 and TRBJ2-1, with a possible D match to TRBD2 (6 bases). The TCR originated in a woman aged 55-69 years with acute or convalescent COVID-19. CDR3 amino acids: CASTSGPAGSYNEQFF. CDR3 coding DNA: TGTGCCAGCACCTCCGGACCAGCGGGTTCCTACAATGAGCAGTTCTTC.